Below, 27 T cell receptor beta chains from the same sample are listed, as sequenced in a study of shared clonotypes between healthy human individuals. Repertoires were generated with immunoSEQ multiplex PCR, while TCRdb's copy carries only in-frame clones and drops some. In the table there are roughly 1,600,000 clones, approximately 98.5% of which are singletons. The source material was naive CD4+ T cells sorted from blood. Documented subset: CD45RA+ positively selected. The receptors come from a man aged 30 to 45 in good health.

This clone was detected once. The DNA for the CDR3 is TGCGCCAGCAGCCAATCTGGGGCCTACGAGCAGTACTTC. It encodes CASSQSGAYEQYF. J is TRBJ2-7 and V is TRBV4-3; the D is unclear. This CDR3 has 13 residues. Germline V gene lookup returns CDR1 LGHNA and CDR2 YSLEER. The germline V and J ends were trimmed by 2 bases and 2 bases, with 7 bases remaining between them.

The chain employs TRBV29-1 and TRBJ2-3; no clear D. Germline V lookup: CDR1 SQVTM, CDR2 ANQGSEA. This CDR3 has 12 residues. V was cut by 3 bases and J by 0 bases, with 4 bases left in between. CDR3 nucleotide sequence: TGCAGCGTTGATGACAGCACAGATACGCAGTATTTT. It codes for CSVDDSTDTQYF.

V gene TRBV6-1 combines with J gene TRBJ2-2, with a tentative D call TRBD2 (6 bases). The CDR3 is 13 amino acids. Trimming removed 8 bases at V and 7 bases at J, with 14 bases between. Germline V gene sequence: CDR1 MNHNS, CDR2 SASEGT. The CDR3 reads CASGSGRIGELFF. CDR3 bases: TGTGCCAGCGGCAGCGGGCGAATCGGGGAGCTGTTTTTT.

V and J are TRBV5-4 and TRBJ2-2; the D is unclear. Germline V gene lookup returns CDR1 SGHNT and CDR2 YYREEE (reference sequence). The CDR3 has 14 residues. The germline V and J ends were trimmed by 2 bases and 2 bases, with 7 bases remaining between them. CDR3 loop: CASSLWANTGELFF. For the CDR3, the DNA is TGTGCCAGCAGCTTATGGGCAAACACCGGGGAGCTGTTTTTT.

The CDR3 loop is CASSRANNQPQHF. The CDR3 DNA follows: TGTGCCAGCTCACGGGCGAACAATCAGCCCCAGCATTTT. The chain couples TRBV18 to TRBJ1-5; D is ambiguous. Trimming removed 4 bases at V and 3 bases at J, with 7 bases between. The CDR3 covers 13 residues. CDR1 and CDR2 (germline): KGHSH, LQKENI.

V gene TRBV18 combines with J gene TRBJ1-1, with TRBD1 identical over 9 bases. Germline CDR1 is KGHSH and CDR2 is LQKENI. The ends lost 3 bases at V and 8 bases at J; junction bases unmatched: 4. The CDR3 is 13 residues long. The CDR3 DNA is TGTGCCAGCTCACCCGGACAGGGGCTGGAAGCTTTCTTT. Its translation is CASSPGQGLEAFF.

Remarks on this clone: Other DNA sequences in the same sample also yield this CDR3. V gene TRBV6-5 combines with J gene TRBJ2-7; 10 bases are shared with TRBD2. Germline V gene data show CDR1 as MNHEY and CDR2 as SVGAGI. The CDR3 contains 14 residues. The junction had 2 bases not matched to a gene; V was cut back by 5 bases and J by 1 base. DNA for the CDR3: TGTGCCAGCAGTCGGACTAGCGGTTCCTACGAGCAGTACTTC. Amino acids: CASSRTSGSYEQYF.

V and J are TRBV7-8 and TRBJ2-7, with D possibly being TRBD2 (5 bases). Trimming stripped 5 bases from V and 0 bases from J, with 8 bases between. The germline V gene has CDR1 SGHVS and CDR2 FQNEAQ. The CDR3 runs 13 residues. CDR3 sequence reads: CASSPLASYEQYF. In DNA, the CDR3 is TGTGCCAGCAGCCCCCTAGCCTCCTACGAGCAGTACTTC.

This rearrangement joins TRBV5-4 to TRBJ2-7; the match to TRBD1 covers 7 bases. Germline lookup yields CDR1 SGHNT and CDR2 YYREEE (reference sequence). The CDR3 has 14 residues. V gave up 4 bases and J gave up 2 bases; unmatched junction bases: 6. CDR3 sequence reads: CASSQAQGAYEQYF. Written as DNA, the CDR3 is TGTGCCAGCAGCCAGGCCCAGGGGGCCTACGAGCAGTACTTC.

The gene calls are TRBV27 and TRBJ2-2; a weak D match, TRBD2 (5 bases). There are 14 residues in the CDR3. Germline-derived CDR1 and CDR2 are MNHEY and SMNVEV (reference sequence). V was trimmed by 3 bases and J by 5 bases, leaving 10 bases between them. The CDR3, as DNA: TGTGCCAGCAGTTTCGGACTGGGAACCGGGGAGCTGTTTTTT. Protein: CASSFGLGTGELFF.

The V gene is TRBV18, the J gene TRBJ2-1, with 9 positions matching TRBD2. This CDR3 region has 12 residues. V dropped 4 bases and J dropped 10; count of bases not matched to a gene: 2. Germline CDR1 KGHSH, CDR2 LQKENI. The CDR3 loop is CASSQAGGEQFF. In DNA form, the CDR3 reads TGTGCCAGCTCACAAGCGGGAGGAGAGCAGTTCTTC.

This chain uses TRBV19 with TRBJ2-5; 7 bases map to TRBD2. Germline CDR1 reads LNHDA; CDR2 reads SQIVND (reference sequence). The CDR3 contains 13 residues. The J segment lost 4 bases and the V segment lost 9 bases, leaving 8 bases of the junction unmatched. CDR3 loop: CASGAVAGETQYF. In DNA, the CDR3 is TGTGCCAGCGGCGCGGTAGCGGGAGAGACCCAGTACTTC.

The V and J genes are TRBV9 and TRBJ1-1, with 7 bases aligning to TRBD1. Germline-derived CDR1 and CDR2 are SGDLS and YYNGEE. J lost 4 bases, V lost 3 bases, and 6 bases had no gene match. CDR3 length equals 14 residues. CDR3 sequence reads: CASSARQGGTEAFF. The CDR3 nucleotides are TGTGCCAGCAGCGCCCGACAGGGCGGCACTGAAGCTTTCTTT.

This sequence joins TRBV9 and TRBJ1-1; D not certain. The V and J ends lost 0 bases and 0 bases respectively, with 6 bases between them. Germline CDR1 reads SGDLS; CDR2 reads YYNGEE. The length of the CDR3 is 14 residues. The CDR3 DNA sequence: TGTGCCAGCAGCGTAGATGCAATGAACACTGAAGCTTTCTTT. This codes for CASSVDAMNTEAFF.

This sequence joins TRBV29-1 and TRBJ1-4, with D unresolved. Germline CDR1 is SQVTM and CDR2 is ANQGSEA. The V end was cut by 4 bases, the J end by 8 bases, with 11 bases between. CDR3 length: 12 residues. In DNA, the CDR3 is TGCAGCGTTGCGACCATGGGGGAAAAACTGTTTTTT. Its translation: CSVATMGEKLFF.

This chain connects TRBV9 to TRBJ2-1, with 7 bases fitting TRBD1. J lost 4 bases, V lost 2 bases, and 6 bases had no gene match. The CDR3 loop spans 15 amino acids. The V gene's germline CDR1 is SGDLS and CDR2 YYNGEE. CDR3 nucleotides: TGTGCCAGCAGCGTTAGGGGGCCCGGTTACAATGAGCAGTTCTTC. This gives the protein CASSVRGPGYNEQFF.

This chain links TRBV14 with TRBJ2-7; D is perhaps TRBD1 or TRBD2 (5 bases each). V shed 5 bases and J shed 6 bases, with 14 bases lying between them. Germline CDR1 SGHDN, CDR2 FVKESK. The CDR3 has 13 residues. The CDR3 nucleotides are TGTGCCAGCAGCTGGCTGAGGGGTGCCGAGCAGTACTTC. Protein sequence: CASSWLRGAEQYF.

The chain joins TRBV29-1 to TRBJ2-7; TRBD2 matches at 14 bases. The trim removed 5 bases at V and 6 bases at J, leaving 6 bases unmatched. This CDR3 contains 14 residues. Germline CDR1 and CDR2: SQVTM and ANQGSEA. CDR3 sequence: CSVRGLAGEAEQYF. The DNA of the CDR3 is TGCAGCGTTCGGGGACTAGCGGGAGAGGCCGAGCAGTACTTC.

This chain connects TRBV27 to TRBJ2-1, with D possibly TRBD2 on 6 matching bases. The germline V gene has CDR1 MNHEY and CDR2 SMNVEV (reference sequence). Between the trimmed V and J ends, which lost 6 bases and 1 base, there was a span of 16 bases. The CDR3 runs 16 residues. The CDR3 spells CASSTRLGGSYNEQFF. As DNA, the CDR3 is TGTGCCAGCAGCACCCGACTAGGCGGGTCCTACAATGAGCAGTTCTTC.

The chain joins TRBV12-5 to TRBJ2-1, with D unclear. This CDR3 is 13 amino acids long. The germline V gene has CDR1 LGHNT and CDR2 FRNRAP. V was shortened by 4 bases and J by 4 bases, with 8 bases between the two germline ends. The CDR3 DNA follows: TGTGCTAGTGGTTCGACTTATTACAATGAGCAGTTCTTC. Translating gives CASGSTYYNEQFF.

V gene TRBV5-1 combines with J gene TRBJ2-7; 8 nucleotides align to TRBD2. The CDR3 has 16 residues. V dropped 4 bases and J dropped 2; count of bases not matched to a gene: 11. The germline V gene has CDR1 SGHRS and CDR2 YFSETQ. The CDR3 coding sequence is TGCGCCAGCAGCCATTCGAACCTAGCGGGCGCCTACGAGCAGTACTTC. Encoded protein: CASSHSNLAGAYEQYF.

The CDR3 spells CASSPFGNRGETQYF. In nucleotides, the CDR3 is TGTGCCAGCAGTCCGTTCGGAAACAGGGGAGAGACCCAGTACTTC. The genes are TRBV7-2 and TRBJ2-5; 7 bases fit TRBD1. Germline V gene lookup returns CDR1 SGHTA and CDR2 FQGNSA. This CDR3 comprises 15 residues. The trim removed 6 bases at V and 4 bases at J, leaving 11 bases unmatched.

The count of this clone is one. The rearrangement uses TRBV7-8 and TRBJ2-7, with 11 bases aligning to TRBD2. Germline V gene sequence: CDR1 SGHVS, CDR2 FQNEAQ. V was clipped by 5 bases and J by 2 bases; unmatched bases: 8. The CDR3 has 16 amino acids. The CDR3 DNA sequence: TGTGCCAGCAGCCGGACTAGCGGGTTCTCTCCCTACGAGCAGTACTTC. Amino acids: CASSRTSGFSPYEQYF.

V and J are TRBV4-1 and TRBJ2-7; D remains unclear. V shed 1 base and J shed 4 bases, with 8 bases lying between them. CDR1 MGHRA and CDR2 YSYEKL come from the germline V gene. This CDR3 has 13 amino acids. The CDR3 loop is CASSQALRYEQYF. In nucleotides, the CDR3 is TGCGCCAGCAGCCAAGCCCTACGTTACGAGCAGTACTTC.

The chain carries TRBV7-9 and TRBJ1-2; a weak D match, TRBD1 (6 bases). The germline V gene has CDR1 SEHNR and CDR2 FQNEAQ (reference sequence). The CDR3 runs 16 residues. The V and J ends lost 5 bases and 5 bases respectively, with 21 bases between them. The CDR3 spells CASSPPWTEPRYGYTF. CDR3 in DNA: TGTGCCAGCAGCCCTCCCTGGACAGAGCCTAGGTATGGCTACACCTTC.

In its sample, this clone was seen once. The chain employs TRBV13 and TRBJ2-4; TRBD1 might be the D (5 bases). CDR1 and CDR2 (germline): PRHDT, FYEKMQ (reference sequence). The CDR3 runs to 12 residues. Trimming removed 5 bases from V and 9 bases from J, with 11 bases in between. As DNA, the CDR3 is TGTGCCAGCAGCGATCAGGGTTTCATTCAGTACTTC. Residues: CASSDQGFIQYF.

The V and J genes are TRBV4-3 and TRBJ2-1; 9 bases align to TRBD1. Germline values: CDR1 LGHNA, CDR2 YSLEER. The CDR3 covers 14 residues. The V gene end was trimmed by 1 base and the J gene end by 6 bases; junction bases not matched to a gene: 1. CDR3 bases: TGCGCCAGCAGCCAAGTGACAGGGGGCAATGAGCAGTTCTTC. Its protein product is CASSQVTGGNEQFF.